The 15 T cell receptor beta chains presented below share a single source sample, sequenced in a study of beta chain features in type 1 diabetes. As every portion of the isolated RNA was reverse transcribed, the sequencing read expressed TCRB transcripts. The data were produced by immunoSEQ multiplex PCR, yet TCRdb's version contains in-frame clones alone and is incomplete. The sample records fewer than 200,000 clones, 10% to 15% being singletons. The sequencing sample was made of central memory CD4+ T cells from blood. The receptors shown here come from a woman between 18 and 29 years old in good health.

A few counts support this clone. The chain recombines TRBV7-7 with TRBJ2-1, with TRBD2 matching over 12 bases. CDR3 length: 16 residues. Germline CDR1 SSHAT, CDR2 FNYEAQ (reference sequence). The V and J ends lost 5 bases and 5 bases, in that order; junction bases with no gene match: 7. CDR3 in amino acids: CASSGSGTSGHNEQFF. The DNA of the CDR3 is TGTGCCAGCAGCGGATCCGGGACTAGCGGGCACAATGAGCAGTTCTTC.

The rearrangement joins TRBV7-3 to TRBJ2-7; 8 nucleotides agree with TRBD2. Germline loops: CDR1 SGHTA, CDR2 FQGTGA. This CDR3 spans 14 amino acids. Trimming at V came to 5 bases and at J to 6 bases, leaving 9 bases not matched to a gene. DNA for the CDR3: TGTGCCAGCAGCCCCCCGGGACTAGGCGCCGAGCAGTACTTC. It yields the protein CASSPPGLGAEQYF.

This clone was observed a handful of times. The chain carries TRBV2 and TRBJ2-5; no definite D call. V gave up 2 bases and J gave up 7 bases, with 11 bases separating them. Germline CDR1 is SNHLY and CDR2 is FYNNEI. CDR3 length: 13 residues. DNA of the CDR3: TGTGCCAGCAGTGAATCGATCTTCGGGACCCAGTACTTC. The encoded protein is CASSESIFGTQYF. Full variable domain (rest looked up from reference TRBV2 and TRBJ2-5): EPEVTQTPSHQVTQMGQEVILRCVPISNHLYFYWYRQILGQKVEFLVSFYNNEISEKSEIFDDQFSVERPDGSNFTLKIRSTKLEDSAMYFCASSESIFGTQYFGPGTRLLVL.

This clone was recorded a few times. This chain uses TRBV7-2 with TRBJ2-3; D unclear. V lost 3 bases and J lost 0, with 7 bases in between. The germline V gene has CDR1 SGHTA and CDR2 FQGNSA. CDR3 length: 14 amino acids. This CDR3 is CASSFTTSTDTQYF. The CDR3 coding sequence is TGTGCCAGCAGCTTTACCACTAGCACAGATACGCAGTATTTT.

There are a few counts of this clone. The chain employs TRBV27 and TRBJ2-6, with a tentative D call TRBD1 (5 bases). V lost 6 bases to trimming and J lost 0 bases, with 15 bases between them. CDR3 length: 17 amino acids. Germline CDR1 MNHEY, CDR2 SMNVEV (reference sequence). The chain's CDR3 is CASRDRGFPSGANVLTF. The CDR3 bases are TGTGCCAGCAGGGATAGGGGATTTCCCTCTGGGGCCAACGTCCTGACTTTC.

This clone has just a few counts. This chain links TRBV28 with TRBJ2-1, with D possibly TRBD1 on 7 matching bases. Trimming pared 7 bases from V and 3 bases from J, leaving 19 bases between. The germline V gene has CDR1 MDHEN and CDR2 SYDVKM. This CDR3 is 16 amino acids long. The CDR3 region has the DNA TGTGCCAGCACCTCGGCCGGGGGACAGCTCTACAATGAGCAGTTCTTC. This translates into CASTSAGGQLYNEQFF.

This clone was counted at least ten times. Other DNA sequences in this sample translate to the same CDR3. The chain recombines TRBV29-1 with TRBJ2-6, with 7 bases identical to TRBD1. V was pared by 3 bases and J by 0 bases, with 2 bases of the junction left unmatched. The CDR3 spans 15 residues. CDR1 and CDR2 (germline): SQVTM, ANQGSEA. The CDR3 reads CSVEGQSSGANVLTF. The CDR3 region has the DNA TGCAGCGTTGAGGGACAGAGCTCTGGGGCCAACGTCCTGACTTTC.

The chain recombines TRBV7-2 with TRBJ2-7; 13 bases are a match to TRBD2. V shed 7 bases and J 2 bases; nucleotides not matched to a gene: 5. CDR1 is SGHTA and CDR2 is FQGNSA in the germline V gene. CDR3 length: 15 amino acids. As DNA, the CDR3 is TGTGCCAGCATCCAACTAGCGGGAGGGCCCTACGAGCAGTACTTC. This sequence encodes CASIQLAGGPYEQYF.

The chain links TRBV27 to TRBJ2-3, with D perhaps matching TRBD2 (6 bases). Per germline, CDR1 MNHEY and CDR2 SMNVEV (reference sequence). The CDR3 sequence is 16 residues long. Deletions cut 4 bases from V and 2 bases from J, with 16 bases between. This chain's CDR3 is CASSYERARSTDTQYF. The CDR3 DNA follows: TGTGCCAGCAGTTATGAGCGGGCGCGATCCACAGATACGCAGTATTTT.

This clone occurred a few times. This chain links TRBV7-6 with TRBJ2-2; 11 positions match TRBD1. Unmatched junction bases numbered 6, after V lost 5 bases and J lost 7 bases. The CDR3 covers 15 residues. CDR1 SGHVS and CDR2 FNYEAQ come from the germline V gene. CDR3 in amino acids: CASSPKDRGHGELFF. The DNA for the CDR3 is TGTGCCAGCAGCCCAAAGGACAGGGGGCACGGGGAGCTGTTTTTT.

In its sample, this clone was seen once. V gene TRBV7-6 combines with J gene TRBJ2-7, with D tentatively TRBD2 (5 bases). The V end lost 1 base, the J end lost 6 bases, and 13 bases lay between the germline ends. Germline V lookup: CDR1 SGHVS, CDR2 FNYEAQ. This CDR3 is 14 amino acids long. CDR3 region: CASSLGGGRGEQYF. The CDR3 region has the DNA TGTGCCAGCAGCTTAGGCGGAGGTCGGGGCGAGCAGTACTTC. The full variable domain, its missing parts supplied by reference TRBV7-6 and TRBJ2-7, is GAGVSQSPRYKVTKRGQDVALRCDPISGHVSLYWYRQALGQGPEFLTYFNYEAQQDKSGLPNDRFSAERPEGSISTLTIQRTEQRDSAMYRCASSLGGGRGEQYFGPGTRLTVT.

This clone was seen more than once but under ten times. The chain has TRBV6-5 and TRBJ2-1; the match to TRBD1 covers 9 bases. CDR1 is MNHEY, CDR2 SVGAGI, per germline. The CDR3 extends over 14 amino acids. Trimming took 10 bases from V and 8 from J; bases not matched to a gene: 12. The CDR3 coding sequence is TGTGCCACCCGATATGGACAGGGGAGTTATGAGCAGTTCTTC. Residues: CATRYGQGSYEQFF.

As regards this clone: One junction end does not reproduce the germline sequence, and a read error may be involved. The chain has TRBV7-7 and TRBJ2-5; 10 bases are shared with TRBD2. Germline V gene data show CDR1 as SSHAT and CDR2 as FNYEAQ (reference sequence). This CDR3 is built from 16 residues. Here the CDR3 reads CASSLVLAGLQETQYF. CDR3 DNA sequence: TGTGCTAGCAGCTTGGTACTAGCGGGGCTACAAGAGACCCAGTACTTC.

This clone was recorded a few times. This rearrangement joins TRBV28 to TRBJ2-7; TRBD2 matches at 7 bases. From germline, CDR1 is MDHEN and CDR2 SYDVKM. The CDR3 spans 14 residues. V dropped 6 bases and J dropped 1; count of bases not matched to a gene: 6. Written as DNA, the CDR3 is TGTGCCAGCAGGGGAGGGGTTGGGTCCTACGAGCAGTACTTC. Translating it yields CASRGGVGSYEQYF.

The CDR3 coding sequence is TGTGCCAGCAGCTCACCCAGTGGAGGCACAGATACGCAGTATTTT. It translates to CASSSPSGGTDTQYF. This chain links TRBV7-9 with TRBJ2-3, with D uncertain. V lost 4 bases to trimming and J lost 1 base, with 12 bases between them. Germline V gene sequence: CDR1 SEHNR, CDR2 FQNEAQ (reference sequence). CDR3 length: 15 amino acids.